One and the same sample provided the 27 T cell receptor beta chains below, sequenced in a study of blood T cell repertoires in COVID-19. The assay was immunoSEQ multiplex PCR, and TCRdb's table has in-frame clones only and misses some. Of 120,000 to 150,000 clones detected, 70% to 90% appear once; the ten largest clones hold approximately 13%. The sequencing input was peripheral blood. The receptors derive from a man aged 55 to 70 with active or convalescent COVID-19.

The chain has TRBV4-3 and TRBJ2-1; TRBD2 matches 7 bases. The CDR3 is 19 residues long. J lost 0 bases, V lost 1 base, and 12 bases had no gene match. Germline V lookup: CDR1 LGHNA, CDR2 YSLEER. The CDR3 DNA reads TGCGCCAGCAGCCAAGGGGAGGGGCCTTCGCTAAGCTCCTACAATGAGCAGTTCTTC. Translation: CASSQGEGPSLSSYNEQFF.

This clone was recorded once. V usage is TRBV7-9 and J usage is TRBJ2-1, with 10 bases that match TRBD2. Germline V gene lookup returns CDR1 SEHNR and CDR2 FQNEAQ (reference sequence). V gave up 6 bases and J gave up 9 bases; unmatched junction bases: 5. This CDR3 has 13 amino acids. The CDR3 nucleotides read TGTGCCAGCAGACCTTTAGCGGGAGGTGAGCAGTTCTTC. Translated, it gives CASRPLAGGEQFF.

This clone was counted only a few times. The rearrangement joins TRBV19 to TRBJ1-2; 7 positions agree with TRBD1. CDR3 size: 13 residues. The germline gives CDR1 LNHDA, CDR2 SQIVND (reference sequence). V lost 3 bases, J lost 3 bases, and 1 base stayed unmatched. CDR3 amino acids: CASSMGTDYGYTF. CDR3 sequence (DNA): TGTGCCAGTAGTATGGGGACAGACTATGGCTACACCTTC.

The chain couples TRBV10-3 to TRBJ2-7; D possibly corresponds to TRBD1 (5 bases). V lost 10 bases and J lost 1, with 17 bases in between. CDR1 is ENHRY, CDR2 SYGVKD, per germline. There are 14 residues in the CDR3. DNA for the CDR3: TGTGCCACTAAGGCCTCGCAGGGATCCTACGAGCAGTACTTC. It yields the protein CATKASQGSYEQYF.

The CDR3 region has the DNA TGTGCCAGCAGCCAGACCTTGGGCAGGGGGTATGGCTACACCTTC. Translating it yields CASSQTLGRGYGYTF. The chain has TRBV7-8 and TRBJ1-2; the match to TRBD1 covers 7 bases. Germline values: CDR1 SGHVS, CDR2 FQNEAQ. The CDR3 spans 15 residues. V trimming: 5 bases; J trimming: 5 bases; junction bases outside the gene matches: 11.

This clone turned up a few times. Written as DNA, the CDR3 is TGTGCCAGCTCACTGACTGGACAGGGGGCTTTTGGAAACACCATATATTTT. Translating gives CASSLTGQGAFGNTIYF. The chain joins TRBV18 to TRBJ1-3; 11 bases agree with TRBD1. Looked up from germline, CDR1 is KGHSH and CDR2 is LQKENI. Losses at the gene ends were 4 bases for V and 3 bases for J; bases not matched to a gene: 8. CDR3 length equals 17 residues.

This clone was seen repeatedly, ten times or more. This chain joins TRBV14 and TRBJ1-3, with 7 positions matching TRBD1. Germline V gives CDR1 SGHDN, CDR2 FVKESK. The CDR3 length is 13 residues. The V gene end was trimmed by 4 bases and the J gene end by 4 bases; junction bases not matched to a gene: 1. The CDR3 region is CASSRGQGNTIYF. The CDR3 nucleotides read TGTGCCAGCAGCCGGGGACAGGGAAACACCATATATTTT.

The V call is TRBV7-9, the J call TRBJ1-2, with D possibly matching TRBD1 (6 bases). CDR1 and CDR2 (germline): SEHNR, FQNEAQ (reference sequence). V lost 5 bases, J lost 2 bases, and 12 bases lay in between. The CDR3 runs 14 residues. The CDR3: CASSPVRGNYGYTF. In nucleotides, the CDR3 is TGTGCCAGCAGCCCCGTGAGGGGGAACTATGGCTACACCTTC.

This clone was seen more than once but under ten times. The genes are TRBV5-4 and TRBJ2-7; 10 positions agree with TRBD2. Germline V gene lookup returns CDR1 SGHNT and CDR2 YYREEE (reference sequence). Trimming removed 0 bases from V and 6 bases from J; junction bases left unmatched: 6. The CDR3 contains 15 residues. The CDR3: CASSLELAGVVEQYF. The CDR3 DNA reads TGTGCCAGCAGCTTGGAGCTAGCGGGAGTAGTCGAGCAGTACTTC. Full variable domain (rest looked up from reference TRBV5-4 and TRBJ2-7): ETGVTQSPTHLIKTRGQQVTLRCSSQSGHNTVSWYQQALGQGPQFIFQYYREEENGRGNFPPRFSGLQFPNYSSELNVNALELDDSALYLCASSLELAGVVEQYFGPGTRLTVT.

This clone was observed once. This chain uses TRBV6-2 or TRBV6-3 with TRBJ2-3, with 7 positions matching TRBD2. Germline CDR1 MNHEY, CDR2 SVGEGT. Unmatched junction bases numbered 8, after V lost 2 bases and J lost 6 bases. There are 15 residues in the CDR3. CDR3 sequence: CASSYGAGVPDTQYF. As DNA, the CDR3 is TGTGCCAGCAGTTACGGGGCGGGAGTCCCCGATACGCAGTATTTT.

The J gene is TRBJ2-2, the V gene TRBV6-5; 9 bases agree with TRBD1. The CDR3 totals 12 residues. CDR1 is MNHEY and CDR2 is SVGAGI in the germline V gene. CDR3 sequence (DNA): TGTGATCCGGGACAGGGACCCGGGGAGCTGTTTTTT. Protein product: CDPGQGPGELFF.

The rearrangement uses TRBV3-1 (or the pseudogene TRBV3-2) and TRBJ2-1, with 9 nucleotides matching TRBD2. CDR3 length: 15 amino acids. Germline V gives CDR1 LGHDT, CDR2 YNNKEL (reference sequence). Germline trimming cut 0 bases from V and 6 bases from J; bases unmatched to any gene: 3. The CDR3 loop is CASSQEGSGSNEQFF. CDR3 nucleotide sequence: TGTGCCAGCAGCCAAGAGGGTAGCGGGAGCAATGAGCAGTTCTTC.

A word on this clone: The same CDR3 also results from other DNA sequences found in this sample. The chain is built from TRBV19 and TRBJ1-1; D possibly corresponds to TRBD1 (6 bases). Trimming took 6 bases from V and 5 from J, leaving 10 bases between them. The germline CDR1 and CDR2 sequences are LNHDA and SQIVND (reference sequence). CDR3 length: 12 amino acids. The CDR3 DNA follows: TGTGCCAGTAGACAACAGGGAACTGAAGCTTTCTTT. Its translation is CASRQQGTEAFF.

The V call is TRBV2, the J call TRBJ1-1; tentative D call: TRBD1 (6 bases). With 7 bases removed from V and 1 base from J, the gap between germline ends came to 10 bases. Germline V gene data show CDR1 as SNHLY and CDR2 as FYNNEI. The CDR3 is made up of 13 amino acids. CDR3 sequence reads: CASTVDRNTEAFF. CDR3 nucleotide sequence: TGTGCCAGCACCGTGGACAGGAACACTGAAGCTTTCTTT.

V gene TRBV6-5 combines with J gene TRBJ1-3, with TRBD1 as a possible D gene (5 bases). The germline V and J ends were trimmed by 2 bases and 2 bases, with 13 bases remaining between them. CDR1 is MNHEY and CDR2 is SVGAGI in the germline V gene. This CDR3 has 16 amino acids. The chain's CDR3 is CASSYVQSGAGNTIYF. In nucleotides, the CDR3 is TGTGCCAGCAGTTACGTCCAGTCGGGGGCTGGAAACACCATATATTTT.

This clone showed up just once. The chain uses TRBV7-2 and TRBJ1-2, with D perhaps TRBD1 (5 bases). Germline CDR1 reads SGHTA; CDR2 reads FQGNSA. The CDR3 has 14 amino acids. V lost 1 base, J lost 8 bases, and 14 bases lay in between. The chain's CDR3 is CASSLDRETAGYTF. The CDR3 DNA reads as TGTGCCAGCAGCTTAGATCGGGAGACAGCCGGCTACACCTTC.

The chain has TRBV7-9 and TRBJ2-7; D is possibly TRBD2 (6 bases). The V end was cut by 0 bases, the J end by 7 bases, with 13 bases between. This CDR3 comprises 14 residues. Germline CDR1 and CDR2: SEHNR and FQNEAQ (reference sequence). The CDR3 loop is CASSLAGPGREQYF. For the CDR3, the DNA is TGTGCCAGCAGCTTAGCTGGGCCGGGGAGGGAGCAGTACTTC.

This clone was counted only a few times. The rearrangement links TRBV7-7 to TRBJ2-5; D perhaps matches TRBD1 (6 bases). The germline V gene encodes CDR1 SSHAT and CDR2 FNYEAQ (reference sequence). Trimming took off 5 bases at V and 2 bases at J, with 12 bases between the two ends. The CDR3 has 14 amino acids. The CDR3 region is CASSAGQIQETQYF. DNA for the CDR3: TGTGCCAGCAGCGCAGGACAGATTCAAGAGACCCAGTACTTC.

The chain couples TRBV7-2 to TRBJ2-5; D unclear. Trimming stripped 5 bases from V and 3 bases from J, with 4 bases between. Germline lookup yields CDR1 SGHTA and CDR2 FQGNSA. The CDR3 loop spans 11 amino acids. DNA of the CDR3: TGTGCCAGCAGCATCGAAGAGACCCAGTACTTC. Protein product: CASSIEETQYF.

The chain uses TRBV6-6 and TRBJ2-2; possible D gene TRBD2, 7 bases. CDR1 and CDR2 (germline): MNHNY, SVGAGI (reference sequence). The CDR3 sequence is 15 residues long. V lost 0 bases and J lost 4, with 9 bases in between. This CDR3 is CASSYSRGATGELFF. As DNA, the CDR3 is TGTGCCAGCAGTTACTCCCGGGGGGCCACCGGGGAGCTGTTTTTT.

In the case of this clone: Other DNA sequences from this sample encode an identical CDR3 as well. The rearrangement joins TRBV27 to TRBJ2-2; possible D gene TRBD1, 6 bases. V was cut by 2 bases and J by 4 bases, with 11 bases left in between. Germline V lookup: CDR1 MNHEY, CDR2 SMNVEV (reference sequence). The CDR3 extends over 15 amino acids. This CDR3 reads CASSLRQGPTGELFF. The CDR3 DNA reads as TGTGCCAGCAGTTTACGTCAGGGGCCCACCGGGGAGCTGTTTTTT.

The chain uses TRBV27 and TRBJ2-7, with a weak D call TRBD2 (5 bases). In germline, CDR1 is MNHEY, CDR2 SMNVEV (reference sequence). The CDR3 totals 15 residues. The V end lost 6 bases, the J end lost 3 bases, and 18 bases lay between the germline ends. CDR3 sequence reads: CASSKFQDWHYEQYF. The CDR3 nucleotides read TGTGCCAGCAGCAAATTCCAGGACTGGCACTACGAGCAGTACTTC.

CDR3 coding DNA: TGTGCCAGCGAAACCACAGGGGACAGCACTGAAGCTTTCTTT. This codes for CASETTGDSTEAFF. The chain links TRBV4-2 to TRBJ1-1, with TRBD1 matching over 7 bases. V was pared by 8 bases and J by 4 bases, with 10 bases of the junction left unmatched. CDR3 length: 14 residues. CDR1 is LGHNA and CDR2 is YNFKEQ in the germline V gene.

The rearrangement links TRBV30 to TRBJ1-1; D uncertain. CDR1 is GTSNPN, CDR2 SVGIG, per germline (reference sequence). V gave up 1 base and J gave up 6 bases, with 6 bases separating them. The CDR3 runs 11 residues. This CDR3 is CAWSETAEAFF. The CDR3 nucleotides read TGTGCCTGGAGTGAAACGGCTGAAGCTTTCTTT.

The CDR3 here is CATSDPGQDSGANVLTF. CDR3 in DNA: TGTGCCACCAGTGATCCTGGACAGGACTCTGGGGCCAACGTCCTGACTTTC. This chain joins TRBV24-1 and TRBJ2-6, with 7 bases identical to TRBD1. This CDR3 comprises 17 residues. Germline trimming cut 3 bases from V and 0 bases from J; bases unmatched to any gene: 4. The germline CDR1 and CDR2 sequences are KGHDR and SFDVKD.

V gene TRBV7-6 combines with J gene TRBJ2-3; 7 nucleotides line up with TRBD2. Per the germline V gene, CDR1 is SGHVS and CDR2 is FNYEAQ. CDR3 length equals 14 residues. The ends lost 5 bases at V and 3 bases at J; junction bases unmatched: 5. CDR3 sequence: CASSQSGDTDTQYF. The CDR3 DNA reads TGTGCCAGCAGCCAGAGCGGGGATACAGATACGCAGTATTTT.

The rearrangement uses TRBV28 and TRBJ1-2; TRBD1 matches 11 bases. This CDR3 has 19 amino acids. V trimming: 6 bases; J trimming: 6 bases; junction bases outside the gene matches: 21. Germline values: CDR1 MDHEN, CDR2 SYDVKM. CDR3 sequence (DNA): TGTGCCAGCAGGATATTTGGGGGAGGACAGGGGGCGTTGAAGAATGGCTACACCTTC. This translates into CASRIFGGGQGALKNGYTF.